The present TCR beta chain was sequenced within a study of T-cell memory formation after mild COVID-19. Broader study findings: Pre-infection memory carried some responding clones, suggesting that cross-reactive memory joined.

Using its own MiXCR run on the 5' RACE reads, TCRdb lists one record per CDR3 protein. Of under 300,000 distinct CDR3 sequences listed, approximately 10% are singletons. The germline V gene encodes CDR1 MNHEY and CDR2 SVGAGI. V shed 7 bases, J shed 4 bases, and the junction held 11 bases outside the gene matches. The CDR3 is 16 residues long. In its sample, this clonotype was seen many times. Its target is unknown. This receptor was identified in a young man who had mild COVID-19 (a few samples of this study predate the infection). Cell type and time point are not known. The sequencing input was PBMCs or a T cell subset sorted from them (not recorded which). V gene TRBV6-5 combines with J gene TRBJ2-2; TRBD2 agrees at 8 bases. The CDR3 nucleotides are TGTGCCAGCACCTCGGGGGGGCCGTTGGGCACCGGGGAGCTGTTTTTT. The encoded protein is CASTSGGPLGTGELFF.